Included here is one TCR beta chain sequence, with context. Its antigen remains unidentified. The entry originates in a study of T cell responses to AZD1222 COVID-19 vaccine. The overall study: Some second doses came at about 4 weeks and others at about 12 weeks; these were pooled.

Sequencing was performed with immunoSEQ multiplex PCR; in TCRdb, only in-frame clones are kept and a portion is missing. The sample holds around 140,000 clones, 90% to 95% seen once. Study-level findings and limits: Two AZD1222 administrations were followed by greater Spike-specific TCR breadth and depth. The study identified only six AZD1222 recipients as seropositive at baseline. The study sampled repertoires only after the peak T cell response.

The CDR3 consists of 14 residues. V was shortened by 4 bases and J by 6 bases, with 13 bases between the two germline ends. Germline CDR1 reads SGHTA; CDR2 reads FQGNSA. This TCR came from an adult in good health. This sequence joins TRBV7-2 and TRBJ1-5; a possible D gene is TRBD1 (5 bases). The specimen was peripheral blood, collected on day 0 of AZD1222 vaccination. The CDR3 loop is CASSSAGGSQPQHF. The CDR3, as DNA: TGTGCCAGCAGCTCAGCGGGGGGTAGTCAGCCCCAGCATTTT.